This section outlines one T cell receptor beta chain sequence together with its context. Its target is unknown. This entry comes from a study of cytomegalovirus exposure and HLA in healthy donors. Overall study: As an earlier analysis found, around 190 million T cells yielded 90 million to 140 million unique TCR beta sequences.

Study-wide points: Most TCR beta V segments were productive about 87% or about 30% of the time in an earlier analysis. Later genetic work tied a missense DCLRE1C variant to beta-chain V and J trimming. Analyzed later, association rates of TCRs varied across HLA loci, with DRB1 most and HLA-C fewest.

Germline CDR1 is SGDLS and CDR2 is YYNGEE. V shed 0 bases and J shed 6 bases, with 9 bases lying between them. The CDR3 loop spans 13 amino acids. Vbeta (60) and Jbeta (13) primers were used in the PCR. TCRdb keeps only in-frame clones here, not all; method: immunoSEQ multiplex PCR. The table shows approximately 150,000 clones, with about 75% occurring only once. The sequence was obtained from a woman aged 25 to 39 in good health and CMV-seronegative. The chain carries TRBV9 and TRBJ1-1; D might be TRBD1 (5 bases). The source material was PBMCs. The CDR3 sequence: CASSVVQAAEAFF. The CDR3 coding sequence is TGTGCCAGCAGCGTAGTACAGGCTGCTGAAGCTTTCTTT.